One sample yielded the 14 T cell receptor beta chains listed below, sequenced in a study of cytomegalovirus exposure and HLA in healthy donors. It was with 60 Vbeta and 13 Jbeta primers that the PCR ran. This table comes from immunoSEQ multiplex PCR, and its TCRdb copy is limited to in-frame clones, with some not included. Found here are 100,000 to 150,000 clones, around four fifths of them singletons; the top ten hold 1.5% to 1.7%. Sequencing used PBMCs. Receptors were obtained from a man aged 35 to 55 in good health and CMV-seronegative.

This clone has a single count. V is TRBV5-5 and J is TRBJ2-7, with D perhaps matching TRBD1 (6 bases). V was pared by 0 bases and J by 2 bases, with 12 bases between. Germline-derived CDR1 and CDR2 are SGHKS and YYEKEE (reference sequence). The CDR3 covers 15 residues. The CDR3 region is CASSLVPDRAYEQYF. The CDR3 DNA follows: TGTGCCAGCAGCTTGGTCCCGGACAGAGCCTACGAGCAGTACTTC. The complete variable domain, with remaining parts taken from reference TRBV5-5 and TRBJ2-7, reads DAGVTQSPTHLIKTRGQQVTLRCSPISGHKSVSWYQQVLGQGPQFIFQYYEKEERGRGNFPDRFSARQFPNYSSELNVNALLLGDSALYLCASSLVPDRAYEQYFGPGTRLTVT.

This clone was seen only once. The chain couples TRBV11-2 to TRBJ1-5; D remains unclear. The V gene lost 2 bases and the J gene lost 5 bases, with 7 bases spanning the gap. Germline CDR1 SGHAT, CDR2 FQNNGV. There are 13 residues in the CDR3. CDR3 sequence reads: CASSLNGDQPQHF. The CDR3 DNA sequence: TGTGCCAGCAGCTTAAACGGAGATCAGCCCCAGCATTTT.

The J gene is TRBJ2-7, the V gene TRBV28, with 8 nucleotides matching TRBD2. Per the germline V gene, CDR1 is MDHEN and CDR2 is SYDVKM. J was trimmed by 2 bases and V by 5 bases; bases with no gene match: 8. The CDR3 spans 15 residues. The CDR3 reads CASSQSGGDPYEQYF. Written as DNA, the CDR3 is TGTGCCAGCAGTCAGTCCGGGGGGGACCCCTACGAGCAGTACTTC.

This clone turned up a few times. The chain links TRBV27 to TRBJ2-1, with a weak D call TRBD1 (5 bases). V was pared by 6 bases and J by 10 bases, with 13 bases between. The germline CDR1 and CDR2 sequences are MNHEY and SMNVEV (reference sequence). The CDR3 extends over 12 amino acids. CDR3: CASRGLSEEQFF. CDR3 DNA: TGTGCCAGCAGGGGGCTAAGTGAGGAGCAGTTCTTC.

This clone has a single count. The rearrangement links TRBV7-3 to TRBJ2-3; a weak D match, TRBD1 (5 bases). The CDR3 consists of 15 residues. The V end lost 5 bases, the J end lost 5 bases, and 17 bases lay between the germline ends. From germline, CDR1 is SGHTA and CDR2 FQGTGA. DNA of the CDR3: TGTGCCAGCAGCGCCCAGGGCGGAGAGGTAGATACGCAGTATTTT. Amino acids: CASSAQGGEVDTQYF.

CDR3 amino acids: CASSLGQGAFEQYF. The CDR3 nucleotides read TGTGCCAGCAGCCTGGGACAGGGGGCGTTCGAGCAGTACTTC. The chain has TRBV6-5 and TRBJ2-7, with 12 bases matching TRBD1. The junction had 6 bases not matched to a gene; V was cut back by 6 bases and J by 6 bases. Germline V gene lookup returns CDR1 MNHEY and CDR2 SVGAGI. The CDR3 has 14 residues.

V is TRBV6-1 and J is TRBJ2-1; weak D call: TRBD2 (5 bases). In germline, CDR1 is MNHNS, CDR2 SASEGT. CDR3 length: 13 residues. With 6 bases removed from V and 2 bases from J, the gap between germline ends came to 8 bases. The CDR3 DNA reads TGTGCCAGCAGGGGAGACCCCTACAATGAGCAGTTCTTC. Translation gives CASRGDPYNEQFF.

This chain connects TRBV19 to TRBJ2-7; 7 bases fit TRBD1. The CDR3 is 17 amino acids. The junction had 10 bases not matched to a gene; V was cut back by 1 base and J by 1 base. CDR1 and CDR2 from the germline V gene are LNHDA and SQIVND (reference sequence). CDR3 sequence (DNA): TGTGCCAGTAGTATAGGTGTTCGGACAGGTAAATCCTACGAGCAGTACTTC. Translated: CASSIGVRTGKSYEQYF.

The chain employs TRBV5-6 and TRBJ2-5; D may be TRBD1 (6 bases). The CDR3 covers 14 residues. Trimming took 3 bases from V and 1 from J, leaving 10 bases between them. Germline values: CDR1 SGHDT, CDR2 YYEEEE. The CDR3 DNA sequence: TGTGCCAGCAGCTCGACAGGTTTCCAAGAGACCCAGTACTTC. This translates into CASSSTGFQETQYF. Supplemented by reference TRBV5-6 and TRBJ2-5, the full variable domain reads DAGVTQSPTHLIKTRGQQVTLRCSPKSGHDTVSWYQQALGQGPQFIFQYYEEEERQRGNFPDRFSGHQFPNYSSELNVNALLLGDSALYLCASSSTGFQETQYFGPGTRLLVL.

The chain links TRBV10-3 to TRBJ2-3; D unresolved. The CDR3 is made up of 15 amino acids. Trimming cost V 0 bases and J 2 bases, with 9 bases left between them. Germline V gives CDR1 ENHRY, CDR2 SYGVKD. The CDR3 bases are TGTGCCATCAGTGAGTCCGGCGCGGTCACAGATACGCAGTATTTT. Its protein product is CAISESGAVTDTQYF.

The chain recombines TRBV18 with TRBJ1-1; a possible D gene is TRBD1 (6 bases). V dropped 6 bases and J dropped 0 bases, with 17 bases sitting between them. The CDR3 consists of 16 residues. Germline assignment: CDR1 KGHSH and CDR2 LQKENI. CDR3 sequence: CASSPSAGAMNTEAFF. DNA of the CDR3: TGTGCCAGCTCTCCATCGGCGGGGGCGATGAACACTGAAGCTTTCTTT.

The J gene is TRBJ2-2, the V gene TRBV7-9; D perhaps matches TRBD1 (6 bases). Germline CDR1 SEHNR, CDR2 FQNEAQ (reference sequence). CDR3 size: 17 residues. With 5 bases removed from V and 8 bases from J, the gap between germline ends came to 24 bases. CDR3 region: CASSQGWTDVLGGELFF. CDR3 DNA sequence: TGTGCCAGCAGCCAAGGGTGGACAGACGTCTTGGGAGGGGAGCTGTTTTTT.

The rearrangement joins TRBV4-1 to TRBJ1-3; 7 bases are shared with TRBD1. The germline gives CDR1 MGHRA, CDR2 YSYEKL. The CDR3 has 18 amino acids. The junction had 8 bases not matched to a gene; V was cut back by 0 bases and J by 0 bases. CDR3 sequence reads: CASSQDRIGTVSGNTIYF. CDR3 bases: TGCGCCAGCAGCCAAGATCGGATAGGGACAGTCTCTGGAAACACCATATATTTT.

The chain joins TRBV29-1 to TRBJ2-1; D may be TRBD1 (5 bases). CDR1 and CDR2 (germline): SQVTM, ANQGSEA. The CDR3 is made up of 14 amino acids. V lost 4 bases, J lost 1 base, and 11 bases lay in between. The CDR3 coding sequence is TGCAGCGTTGTGGGCAGGGTATCCTACAATGAGCAGTTCTTC. The encoded protein is CSVVGRVSYNEQFF.